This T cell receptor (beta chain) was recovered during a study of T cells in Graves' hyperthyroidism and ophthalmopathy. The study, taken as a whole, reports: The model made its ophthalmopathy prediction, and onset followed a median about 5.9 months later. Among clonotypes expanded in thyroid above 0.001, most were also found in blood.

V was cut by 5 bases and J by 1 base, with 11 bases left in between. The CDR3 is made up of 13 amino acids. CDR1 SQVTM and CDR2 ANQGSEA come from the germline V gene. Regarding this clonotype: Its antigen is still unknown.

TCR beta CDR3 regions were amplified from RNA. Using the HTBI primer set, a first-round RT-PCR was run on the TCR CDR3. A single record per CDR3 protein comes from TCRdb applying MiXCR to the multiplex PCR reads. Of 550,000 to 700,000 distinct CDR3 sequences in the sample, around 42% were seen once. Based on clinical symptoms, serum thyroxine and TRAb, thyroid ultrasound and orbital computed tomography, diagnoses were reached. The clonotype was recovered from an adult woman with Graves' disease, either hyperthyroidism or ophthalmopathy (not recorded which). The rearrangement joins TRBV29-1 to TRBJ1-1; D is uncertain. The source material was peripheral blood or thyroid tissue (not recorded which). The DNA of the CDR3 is TGCAGCGTTTCGGGGAGGCAGAACACTGAAGCTTTCTTT. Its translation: CSVSGRQNTEAFF.